This passage covers 32 T cell receptor beta chains from one sample sequenced in a study of T-cell memory formation after mild COVID-19. TCRdb re-analysed the 5' RACE reads in MiXCR, keeping a single row per CDR3 protein. The sample contains roughly 550,000 distinct CDR3 sequences, roughly 20% of which appear only once. The sample was PBMCs or a T cell subset sorted from them (not recorded which). These receptors came from an adult woman who had mild COVID-19 (a few samples of this study predate the infection). Cell type and time point are not known.

This clonotype came up a few times. The DNA of the CDR3 is TGCGCCAGCAGAACCAGCGGGAGCCCCCCCTACGAGCAGTACTTC. It yields the protein CASRTSGSPPYEQYF. The chain couples TRBV5-1 to TRBJ2-7; TRBD2 matches 8 bases. The CDR3 has 15 amino acids. The germline V gene encodes CDR1 SGHRS and CDR2 YFSETQ. J gave up 2 bases and V 5 bases, and 9 bases lay outside the gene matches.

This clonotype was seen only a few times. The V gene is TRBV7-9, the J gene TRBJ1-2; maybe TRBD1 (5 bases). With 4 bases removed from V and 4 bases from J, the gap between germline ends came to 19 bases. Germline loops: CDR1 SEHNR, CDR2 FQNEAQ (reference sequence). The CDR3 is 16 residues long. The CDR3 DNA follows: TGTGCCAGCAGCTCAGCCTTGGTGGGGGTTGGCTATGGCTACACCTTC. This encodes CASSSALVGVGYGYTF.

This sequence joins TRBV29-1 and TRBJ1-1; perhaps TRBD1 as D (6 bases). This CDR3 region has 17 residues. The V and J ends lost 2 bases and 10 bases respectively, with 29 bases between them. Germline CDR1 and CDR2: SQVTM and ANQGSEA. The CDR3 nucleotides read TGCAGCGTTGAACCTATAAAACCGATGGGGGCTCCCCGGGGAGCTTTCTTT. Protein product: CSVEPIKPMGAPRGAFF.

This clonotype occurred a few times. The rearrangement links TRBV7-9 to TRBJ1-1; perhaps TRBD1 as D (6 bases). Germline CDR1 reads SEHNR; CDR2 reads FQNEAQ (reference sequence). The CDR3 contains 15 residues. V shed 1 base and J shed 3 bases, with 12 bases lying between them. In nucleotides, the CDR3 is TGTGCCAGCAGCTTAGGGGGGGCCGATTACACTGAAGCTTTCTTT. This encodes CASSLGGADYTEAFF.

The chain employs TRBV11-3 and TRBJ2-4; 7 bases match TRBD2. Germline assignment: CDR1 SGHNT and CDR2 YENEEA. The length of the CDR3 is 15 residues. The junction had 8 bases not matched to a gene; V was cut back by 8 bases and J by 1 base. CDR3 nucleotides: TGTGCCAGCCGCGGCGGCGGGAGCGCCAAAAACATTCAGTACTTC. Its protein is CASRGGGSAKNIQYF.

There are a few counts of this clonotype. The gene calls are TRBV11-2 and TRBJ2-1; D is unresolved. The V end was cut by 8 bases, the J end by 4 bases, with 15 bases between. This CDR3 is built from 14 residues. In germline, CDR1 is SGHAT, CDR2 FQNNGV. The CDR3 DNA reads TGTGCCAGCTCCGCGAGTTCCCGTTACAATGAGCAGTTCTTC. This sequence encodes CASSASSRYNEQFF.

This chain joins TRBV6-5 and TRBJ2-2; 9 nucleotides line up with TRBD2. This CDR3 has 15 amino acids. V was clipped by 7 bases and J by 2 bases; unmatched bases: 5. Germline V gene data show CDR1 as MNHEY and CDR2 as SVGAGI. The CDR3 nucleotides read TGTGCCAGCACTGAGCGGGGGGCTAACACCGGGGAGCTGTTTTTT. It codes for CASTERGANTGELFF.

This clonotype was counted only a few times. The rearrangement links TRBV19 to TRBJ2-3; TRBD2 matches 11 bases. The V gene end was trimmed by 7 bases and the J gene end by 0 bases; junction bases not matched to a gene: 9. Looked up from germline, CDR1 is LNHDA and CDR2 is SQIVND (reference sequence). CDR3 length: 17 amino acids. The CDR3 sequence is CASKRTSGGHSTDTQYF. CDR3 bases: TGTGCCAGTAAAAGAACTAGCGGGGGCCATAGCACAGATACGCAGTATTTT.

This clonotype was seen only a few times. V gene TRBV29-1 combines with J gene TRBJ1-2; D call uncertain. The CDR3 runs to 13 residues. V was pared by 2 bases and J by 5 bases, with 12 bases between. Germline CDR1 is SQVTM and CDR2 is ANQGSEA. The CDR3 region is CSVELVLRYGYTF. CDR3 bases: TGCAGCGTTGAATTAGTGCTTAGATATGGCTACACCTTC.

This clonotype has just a few counts. The rearrangement uses TRBV4-3 and TRBJ2-5, with 8 bases aligning to TRBD2. The CDR3 spans 16 residues. The junction had 5 bases not matched to a gene; V was cut back by 1 base and J by 1 base. Germline CDR1 LGHNA, CDR2 YSLEER. The CDR3 bases are TGCGCCAGCAGCCAAGGGGCAACTAGCGGCCAAGAGACCCAGTACTTC. Protein product: CASSQGATSGQETQYF.

The chain is built from TRBV20-1 and TRBJ1-1, with 7 bases lining up with TRBD1. Germline V CDR1 and CDR2: DFQATT, SNEGSKA (reference sequence). Trimming removed 5 bases from V and 5 bases from J; junction bases left unmatched: 11. The CDR3 loop spans 14 amino acids. CDR3 in DNA: TGCAGTGCTGGGCGGGGTCAGGGGGGTACTGAAGCTTTCTTT. Translating it yields CSAGRGQGGTEAFF.

The rearrangement uses TRBV10-3 and TRBJ2-3; D unresolved. V was cut by 3 bases and J by 6 bases, with 13 bases left in between. This CDR3 region has 14 residues. Germline CDR1 ENHRY, CDR2 SYGVKD. This CDR3 reads CAISEPPYRDTQYF. In DNA, the CDR3 is TGTGCCATCAGTGAACCACCCTATCGGGATACGCAGTATTTT.

V and J are TRBV5-1 and TRBJ2-1; D may match TRBD1 or TRBD2 (5 bases each). The V end lost 2 bases, the J end lost 9 bases, and 12 bases lay between the germline ends. The CDR3 runs to 13 residues. Germline loops: CDR1 SGHRS, CDR2 YFSETQ. The CDR3 here is CASSLWGSSEQFF. CDR3 in DNA: TGCGCCAGCAGCTTATGGGGGAGTAGTGAGCAGTTCTTC. The variable domain in full, with the rest retrieved from reference TRBV5-1 and TRBJ2-1, is KAGVTQTPRYLIKTRGQQVTLSCSPISGHRSVSWYQQTPGQGLQFLFEYFSETQRNKGNFPGRFSGRQFSNSRSEMNVSTLELGDSALYLCASSLWGSSEQFFGPGTRLTVL.

The CDR3, as DNA: TGTGCCAGCAGTGAATTCGGGGGACATAGGAACACCATATATTTT. Encoded protein: CASSEFGGHRNTIYF. V and J are TRBV25-1 and TRBJ1-3; tentative D call: TRBD1 (6 bases). Trimming cost V 1 base and J 7 bases, with 14 bases left between them. Germline V CDR1 and CDR2: MGHDK, SYGVNS. The CDR3 extends over 15 amino acids. The full variable domain, with the rest looked up from reference TRBV25-1 and TRBJ1-3, is EADIYQTPRYLVIGTGKKITLECSQTMGHDKMYWYQQDPGMELHLIHYSYGVNSTEKGDLSSESTVSRIRTEHFPLTLESARPSHTSQYLCASSEFGGHRNTIYFGEGSWLTVV.

The gene calls are TRBV15 and TRBJ1-5, with D unresolved. CDR3 length equals 12 residues. Trimming stripped 1 base from V and 4 bases from J, with 2 bases between. CDR1 and CDR2 (germline): LNHNV, YYDKDF (reference sequence). The CDR3 spells CATSRVNQPQHF. As DNA, the CDR3 is TGTGCCACCAGCAGAGTTAATCAGCCCCAGCATTTT.

This clonotype showed up just a few times. CDR3 residues: CSVDRGRRTQYF. In DNA form, the CDR3 reads TGCAGCGTTGACAGGGGTAGACGGACCCAGTACTTC. This chain uses TRBV29-1 with TRBJ2-5, with D tentatively TRBD1 (6 bases). Trimming took off 3 bases at V and 7 bases at J, with 12 bases between the two ends. The CDR3 covers 12 residues. Germline CDR1 reads SQVTM; CDR2 reads ANQGSEA.

The CDR3 reads CASSPPFGDASGANVLTF. In nucleotides, the CDR3 is TGTGCCAGCAGTCCACCTTTTGGGGACGCCTCTGGGGCCAACGTCCTGACTTTC. The chain is built from TRBV6-5 and TRBJ2-6; D might be TRBD1 or TRBD2, each matching 5 bases. The CDR3 extends over 18 amino acids. CDR1 and CDR2 from the germline V gene are MNHEY and SVGAGI. V was cut by 5 bases and J by 0 bases, with 17 bases left in between.

This sequence joins TRBV4-2 and TRBJ2-7, with TRBD2 identical over 10 bases. After removal of 0 bases from V and 2 bases from J, the junction contained 1 base not matched to a gene. The germline V gene has CDR1 LGHNA and CDR2 YNFKEQ. This CDR3 region has 15 residues. The CDR3 sequence: CASSQEAGGPYEQYF. CDR3 DNA: TGTGCCAGCAGCCAAGAAGCGGGGGGGCCCTACGAGCAGTACTTC.

The V call is TRBV9, the J call TRBJ2-1, with 7 positions matching TRBD1. V lost 4 bases, J lost 2 bases, and 6 bases stayed unmatched. There are 15 residues in the CDR3. Germline CDR1 and CDR2: SGDLS and YYNGEE. Written as DNA, the CDR3 is TGTGCCAGCAGCCCCTCCGGGACAGCCTACAATGAGCAGTTCTTC. This encodes CASSPSGTAYNEQFF.

This clonotype has more than one count but fewer than ten. The gene calls are TRBV6-5 and TRBJ1-4, with D perhaps TRBD1 (6 bases). Per the germline V gene, CDR1 is MNHEY and CDR2 is SVGAGI. CDR3 length: 13 amino acids. The ends were cut back, 5 bases at V and 8 bases at J, with 12 bases in the middle. The CDR3 loop is CASSEQGGEKLFF. The DNA for the CDR3 is TGTGCCAGCAGTGAACAGGGTGGGGAAAAACTGTTTTTT.

This clonotype was seen a few times. CDR3 DNA sequence: TGTGCCACCTCGATAGATAGTAACTATGGCTACACCTTC. This encodes CATSIDSNYGYTF. V usage is TRBV24-1 and J usage is TRBJ1-2; D unresolved. The CDR3 loop spans 13 amino acids. Per the germline V gene, CDR1 is KGHDR and CDR2 is SFDVKD. V lost 9 bases and J 1 base, leaving 11 bases between the germline ends.

This clonotype has only a few counts. This chain links TRBV5-1 with TRBJ1-1; 8 nucleotides agree with TRBD1. With V trimmed by 1 base and J by 3 bases, 5 bases remained unmatched. The CDR3 consists of 15 residues. CDR1 and CDR2 (germline): SGHRS, YFSETQ. CDR3 coding DNA: TGCGCCAGCAGCTTGACAGGGGGGAGATACACTGAAGCTTTCTTT. This translates into CASSLTGGRYTEAFF.

The V gene is TRBV5-5, the J gene TRBJ2-3; weak D call: TRBD2 (5 bases). This CDR3 has 16 amino acids. Trimming pared 1 base from V and 4 bases from J, leaving 16 bases between. Germline V gene lookup returns CDR1 SGHKS and CDR2 YYEKEE (reference sequence). The CDR3 region is CASSLYGSFISDTQYF. The DNA for the CDR3 is TGTGCCAGCAGCTTGTATGGGAGCTTCATATCAGATACGCAGTATTTT.

This clonotype has ten or more counts. The CDR3: CASSFVSSVMAQTTNEQFF. The DNA of the CDR3 is TGTGCCAGCAGTTTCGTATCTAGCGTAATGGCCCAAACAACGAATGAGCAGTTCTTC. The gene calls are TRBV12-3 or TRBV12-4 and TRBJ2-1; the D gene is possibly TRBD2 (6 bases). The CDR3 runs 19 residues. V was shortened by 3 bases and J by 7 bases, with 28 bases between the two germline ends.

This clonotype was picked up a small number of times. The chain is built from TRBV15 and TRBJ2-1; D is ambiguous. Trimming took off 0 bases at V and 7 bases at J, with 10 bases between the two ends. This CDR3 has 14 amino acids. Germline CDR1 LNHNV, CDR2 YYDKDF (reference sequence). The CDR3 DNA reads as TGTGCCACCAGCAGAGATGCAGGTTGGAATGAGCAGTTCTTC. Its protein product is CATSRDAGWNEQFF. Full variable domain (outside the CDR3, taken from reference TRBV15 and TRBJ2-1): DAMVIQNPRYQVTQFGKPVTLSCSQTLNHNVMYWYQQKSSQAPKLLFHYYDKDFNNEADTPDNFQSRRPNTSFCFLDIRSPGLGDTAMYLCATSRDAGWNEQFFGPGTRLTVL.

This clonotype was observed a handful of times. This chain joins TRBV24-1 and TRBJ2-1; D is ambiguous. The CDR3 is 13 residues long. V was trimmed by 5 bases and J by 2 bases, leaving 6 bases between them. CDR1 and CDR2 (germline): KGHDR, SFDVKD. The DNA for the CDR3 is TGTGCCACCAGTGTAGTACCCTACAATGAGCAGTTCTTC. Protein sequence: CATSVVPYNEQFF.

The chain uses TRBV15 and TRBJ1-1; no firm D call. CDR1 is LNHNV, CDR2 YYDKDF, per germline (reference sequence). Trimming took off 2 bases at V and 3 bases at J, with 13 bases between the two ends. This CDR3 is built from 15 residues. CDR3 in DNA: TGTGCCACCAGCAGAAGTAACAGAATGGACACTGAAGCTTTCTTT. Residues: CATSRSNRMDTEAFF.

V usage is TRBV30 and J usage is TRBJ1-2; D is uncertain. The CDR3 is 12 residues long. CDR1 is GTSNPN and CDR2 is SVGIG in the germline V gene (reference sequence). Trimming cost V 4 bases and J 1 base, with 7 bases left between them. The CDR3 nucleotides are TGTGCCTGGAAAGCCCTTAACTATGGCTACACCTTC. Protein sequence: CAWKALNYGYTF.

The CDR3 loop reads CASSFRDRGLTNYGYTF. In nucleotides, the CDR3 is TGTGCCAGCAGCTTCCGGGACAGGGGCTTAACTAACTATGGCTACACCTTC. The chain carries TRBV7-9 and TRBJ1-2; 10 bases line up with TRBD1. The CDR3 has 17 residues. Trimming cost V 3 bases and J 0 bases; bases outside gene matches: 7. Germline V gives CDR1 SEHNR, CDR2 FQNEAQ (reference sequence).

The chain recombines TRBV5-1 with TRBJ2-1; TRBD2 matches 14 bases. Germline V lookup: CDR1 SGHRS, CDR2 YFSETQ. The CDR3 has 15 amino acids. Trimming cost V 3 bases and J 10 bases; bases outside gene matches: 6. DNA of the CDR3: TGCGCCAGCAGCTCCGGGACTAGCGGGAGTTGGGAGCAGTTCTTC. It is translated as CASSSGTSGSWEQFF.

The chain carries TRBV6-5 and TRBJ2-2; TRBD2 might be the D (5 bases). Trimming stripped 2 bases from V and 8 bases from J, with 9 bases between. Looked up from germline, CDR1 is MNHEY and CDR2 is SVGAGI. The CDR3 extends over 13 amino acids. CDR3 DNA sequence: TGTGCCAGCAGTTACATCGGGGTGGGGGAGCTGTTTTTT. The encoded protein is CASSYIGVGELFF.

In its sample, this clonotype was seen a few times. The rearrangement joins TRBV30 to TRBJ2-3; D call uncertain. Germline CDR1 reads GTSNPN; CDR2 reads SVGIG (reference sequence). The CDR3 is made up of 11 amino acids. Deletions cut 3 bases from V and 7 bases from J, with 8 bases between. This chain's CDR3 is CAWSPINTQYF. The CDR3 nucleotides are TGTGCCTGGAGCCCCATAAATACGCAGTATTTT.